This T cell receptor beta chain was captured in a study of CD8 T cells in Susac syndrome (dated by TCRdb to between 2019 and 2020). About the study as a whole: The study used repertoire sequencing to test whether antigen drove CD8+ T cell activation and differentiation in Susac syndrome. What the study reported, not specific to this receptor: The TCR sequencing and HLA analysis was acknowledged to have included a relatively small number of individuals.

High-throughput TCR beta sequencing profiled peripheral blood CD8+ and CD4+ T cells from healthy donors, Susac syndrome patients and multiple sclerosis patients. Multiple sclerosis controls were treatment-naive patients with stable or active relapsing-remitting disease fulfilling revised McDonald criteria. CD8+ TEMRA cells were enriched by FACS, while bulk CD8+ and CD4+ T cells were purified by magnetic negative isolation. Blood was collected in EDTA tubes and processed within 24 hours, with PBMCs isolated through density gradient centrifugation. PBMCs destined for TCR sequencing were cryopreserved in liquid nitrogen and later thawed in a 37 °C water bath. A purity of at least 90% was achieved for sorted or isolated CD4+, CD8+ and CD8+ TEMRA cells. A note on this clonotype: The clone's antigen remains unknown. The input lacks base qualities; no much larger clone sits a single base away.

Per the germline V gene, SGDLS is the CDR1 and YYNGEE is the CDR2. The CDR3 starts with the cysteine, ends with the phenylalanine, and has 15 residues. The entry retains the CDR3 DNA only, 45 bases that are in frame from base 1. For this chain, trimming is 3 bases at the V end and 8 bases at the J end, and the number of junction bases without a gene match is 10. RNA was extracted using the RNeasy kit, and roughly 0.5 to 1 ug of the RNA was reverse transcribed with random hexamers. The immunoSEQ multiplex PCR assay, covering 54 Vbeta and 13 Jbeta segments, was used to amplify TCR beta CDR3 regions. PCR amplification bias was corrected by using a synthetic template baseline for primer optimization and computational correction. Concerning the study's data processing: Only productive sequences were kept, with reads annotated to V, D and J genes according to IMGT and analyzed in immunoSEQ Analyzer. To calculate clonality, Shannon entropy was normalized by log2 of the number of productive unique sequences and then subtracted from one. Public and private clones were assessed among the 100 most prevalent clones of each patient and control. Clones were defined as Susac-specific if absent from the healthy and MS cohorts, from 1052 published viral clones and from other ImmuneACCESS disease sequences. Starting from the raw public reads, TCRdb applied fastp trimming at Q25, assembled clones with MiXCR and retained in-frame beta chains. One record per CDR3 amino acid sequence lists the most common genes and DNA. These V and J calls are TCRdb output, not the study's own analysis. This sample gives 150,000 to 200,000 distinct CDR3 sequences in total; roughly 95% of them show up just once. The ten largest clonotypes hold more than 0.09% of the sample.

The sequence links TRBV9 to TRBJ2-1, with TRBD2 identical over 8 junction bases. Sequences were obtained from CD4+ T cells from PBMCs. The sequence was obtained from a human donor with multiple sclerosis. Here is the DNA: TGTGCCAGCAGCGGAACTAGCGGCGGGCTCTATGAGCAGTTCTTC. The resulting protein is CASSGTSGGLYEQFF.